These T cell receptor beta chains were read from a single sample in a study of shared clonotypes between healthy human individuals. TCRdb's copy holds only in-frame clones and misses some; the assay was immunoSEQ multiplex PCR. The top ten clones hold about 1.5% of a sample with under 1,100,000 clones, more than 65% of them seen once. Sequencing used memory CD4+ T cells sorted from blood. The receptors come from a man aged 18 to 30 in good health. Each CDR3 is given with its conserved first and last residue. The D gene is left open where the match is weak. Part of the rows lack a size; the others show once, few, many or a class for expanded clones.

v_gene: TRBV28
j_gene: TRBJ2-7
d_gene: NA
abundance: NA
CDR3aa: CASSFGWGDNYEQYF
CDR3nt: TGTGCCAGCAGTTTCGGGTGGGGGGATAACTACGAGCAGTACTTC

v_gene: TRBV6-6
j_gene: TRBJ1-3
d_gene: NA
abundance: NA
CDR3aa: CASSYLSGNTIYF
CDR3nt: TGTGCCAGCAGTTACTTGTCCGGAAACACCATATATTTT

v_gene: TRBV15
j_gene: TRBJ2-2
d_gene: TRBD1
abundance: NA
CDR3aa: CATSRDPGQGAGGELFF
CDR3nt: TGTGCCACCAGCAGAGATCCCGGACAGGGGGCCGGCGGGGAGCTGTTTTTT

v_gene: TRBV4-3
j_gene: TRBJ2-4
d_gene: TRBD1
abundance: NA
CDR3aa: CASSQVGTGAPGKNIQYF
CDR3nt: TGCGCCAGCAGCCAAGTCGGCACAGGGGCCCCCGGGAAAAACATTCAGTACTTC

v_gene: TRBV9
j_gene: TRBJ1-2
d_gene: NA
abundance: NA
CDR3aa: CASSVEPSAPYGYTF
CDR3nt: TGTGCCAGCAGCGTAGAGCCCAGTGCGCCCTATGGCTACACCTTC

v_gene: TRBV7-2
j_gene: TRBJ1-1
d_gene: TRBD1
abundance: NA
CDR3aa: CASSFTGGGTEAFF
CDR3nt: TGTGCCAGCAGCTTCACAGGGGGCGGGACTGAAGCTTTCTTT

v_gene: TRBV25-1
j_gene: TRBJ1-3
d_gene: TRBD1
abundance: NA
CDR3aa: CASSAATGAGGNTIYF
CDR3nt: TGTGCCAGCAGTGCCGCTACAGGGGCAGGTGGAAACACCATATATTTT

v_gene: TRBV5-1
j_gene: TRBJ2-7
d_gene: TRBD1
abundance: NA
CDR3aa: CASSLTGQGAGEQYF
CDR3nt: TGCGCCAGCAGCTTGACAGGACAGGGGGCCGGCGAGCAGTACTTC

v_gene: TRBV7-9
j_gene: TRBJ2-3
d_gene: TRBD1
abundance: NA
CDR3aa: CASSLGRGITDTQYF
CDR3nt: TGTGCCAGCAGCTTAGGCAGGGGGATCACAGATACGCAGTATTTT

v_gene: TRBV7-6
j_gene: TRBJ2-7
d_gene: NA
abundance: NA
CDR3aa: CASSLARGGEQYF
CDR3nt: TGTGCCAGCAGCTTAGCGAGGGGGGGCGAGCAGTACTTC

v_gene: TRBV7-9
j_gene: TRBJ1-5
d_gene: NA
abundance: NA
CDR3aa: CASSLAGYNQPQHF
CDR3nt: TGTGCCAGCAGCTTAGCAGGGTACAATCAGCCCCAGCATTTT

v_gene: TRBV11-3
j_gene: TRBJ2-6
d_gene: NA
abundance: few
CDR3aa: CASRIRQCLSGANVLTF
CDR3nt: TGTGCCAGCAGGATCCGACAGTGTCTCTCTGGGGCCAACGTCCTGACTTTC

v_gene: TRBV2
j_gene: TRBJ2-7
d_gene: NA
abundance: few
CDR3aa: CASMAGGYEQYF
CDR3nt: TGTGCCAGCATGGCTGGAGGTTACGAGCAGTACTTC

v_gene: TRBV30
j_gene: TRBJ1-4
d_gene: TRBD1
abundance: NA
CDR3aa: CAWSRDSSEKLFF
CDR3nt: TGTGCCTGGAGTAGGGACAGTTCTGAAAAACTGTTTTTT

v_gene: TRBV2
j_gene: TRBJ2-7
d_gene: NA
abundance: NA
CDR3aa: CASSDPPNPGYEQYF
CDR3nt: TGTGCCAGCAGTGACCCCCCCAACCCGGGCTACGAGCAGTACTTC

v_gene: TRBV5-1
j_gene: TRBJ2-7
d_gene: NA
abundance: once
CDR3aa: CASTQTGSSYEQYF
CDR3nt: TGCGCCAGCACACAGACAGGAAGCTCCTACGAGCAGTACTTC

v_gene: TRBV27
j_gene: TRBJ1-4
d_gene: NA
abundance: NA
CDR3aa: CASSAIPGEKLFF
CDR3nt: TGTGCCAGCAGTGCTATCCCTGGGGAAAAACTGTTTTTT

v_gene: TRBV5-1
j_gene: TRBJ2-1
d_gene: NA
abundance: NA
CDR3aa: CASSSTGLGYNEQFF
CDR3nt: TGCGCCAGCAGCTCTACAGGGCTAGGCTACAATGAGCAGTTCTTC

v_gene: TRBV18
j_gene: TRBJ2-4
d_gene: NA
abundance: NA
CDR3aa: CASSPTEDIQYF
CDR3nt: TGTGCCAGCTCACCGACGGAAGATATTCAGTACTTC

v_gene: TRBV4-1
j_gene: TRBJ2-1
d_gene: NA
abundance: few
CDR3aa: CASSQDKGSYNEQFF
CDR3nt: TGCGCCAGCAGCCAAGACAAGGGCTCCTACAATGAGCAGTTCTTC

v_gene: TRBV2
j_gene: TRBJ2-7
d_gene: NA
abundance: NA
CDR3aa: CASKGAILTYEQYF
CDR3nt: TGTGCCAGCAAGGGCGCAATCCTTACCTACGAGCAGTACTTC

v_gene: TRBV6-5
j_gene: TRBJ2-2
d_gene: NA
abundance: few
CDR3aa: CASRPPRGAGELFF
CDR3nt: TGTGCCAGCAGACCTCCTAGGGGGGCCGGGGAGCTGTTTTTT

v_gene: TRBV7-2
j_gene: TRBJ2-7
d_gene: NA
abundance: NA
CDR3aa: CASSYRVGWEQYF
CDR3nt: TGTGCCAGCAGCTATAGGGTCGGTTGGGAGCAGTACTTC

v_gene: TRBV10-3
j_gene: TRBJ2-6
d_gene: NA
abundance: few
CDR3aa: CAIGLGDGANVLTF
CDR3nt: TGTGCCATCGGCCTGGGAGATGGGGCCAACGTCCTGACTTTC

v_gene: TRBV4-1
j_gene: TRBJ1-5
d_gene: NA
abundance: few
CDR3aa: CASSQVRGRQPQHF
CDR3nt: TGCGCCAGCAGCCAAGTACGGGGTCGTCAGCCCCAGCATTTT

v_gene: TRBV30
j_gene: TRBJ2-3
d_gene: NA
abundance: NA
CDR3aa: CAWSAVASSTDTQYF
CDR3nt: TGTGCCTGGAGCGCAGTCGCCTCTAGCACAGATACGCAGTATTTT

v_gene: TRBV5-6
j_gene: TRBJ1-2
d_gene: NA
abundance: NA
CDR3aa: CASSFTTAYGYTF
CDR3nt: TGTGCCAGCAGCTTTACTACAGCCTATGGCTACACCTTC

v_gene: TRBV6-5
j_gene: TRBJ2-5
d_gene: TRBD1
abundance: NA
CDR3aa: CASSYGTGRVGETQYF
CDR3nt: TGTGCCAGCAGTTATGGGACAGGGCGTGTAGGGGAGACCCAGTACTTC

v_gene: TRBV5-6
j_gene: TRBJ2-1
d_gene: NA
abundance: few
CDR3aa: CASSFGQGSYNEQFF
CDR3nt: TGTGCCAGCAGCTTTGGCCAGGGGTCCTACAATGAGCAGTTCTTC

v_gene: TRBV5-1
j_gene: TRBJ1-2
d_gene: TRBD1
abundance: once
CDR3aa: CASSPRRQGEYGYTF
CDR3nt: TGCGCCAGCAGCCCCCGCCGCCAGGGGGAATATGGCTACACCTTC

v_gene: TRBV30
j_gene: TRBJ2-1
d_gene: NA
abundance: NA
CDR3aa: CAWTPGTLGEQFF
CDR3nt: TGTGCCTGGACCCCCGGGACTCTAGGTGAGCAGTTCTTC

v_gene: TRBV11-2
j_gene: TRBJ1-2
d_gene: NA
abundance: NA
CDR3aa: CASSLDRSYGYTF
CDR3nt: TGTGCCAGCAGCTTAGACAGAAGCTATGGCTACACCTTC

v_gene: TRBV25-1
j_gene: TRBJ2-6
d_gene: TRBD1
abundance: NA
CDR3aa: CASSPDRVGSGANVLTF
CDR3nt: TGTGCCAGCAGTCCCGACAGGGTGGGCTCTGGGGCCAACGTCCTGACTTTC

v_gene: TRBV2
j_gene: TRBJ2-6
d_gene: TRBD2
abundance: once
CDR3aa: CASSESFVRGSGANVLTF
CDR3nt: TGTGCCAGCAGTGAATCTTTCGTGCGGGGGTCCGGGGCCAACGTCCTGACTTTC

v_gene: TRBV28
j_gene: TRBJ1-1
d_gene: NA
abundance: NA
CDR3aa: CASIRGVTTEAFF
CDR3nt: TGTGCCAGCATTCGTGGGGTCACAACTGAAGCTTTCTTT

v_gene: TRBV7-2
j_gene: TRBJ1-2
d_gene: NA
abundance: NA
CDR3aa: CASTLRLLTGGYTF
CDR3nt: TGTGCCAGCACCCTCCGCCTTCTGACCGGTGGCTACACCTTC

v_gene: TRBV25-1
j_gene: TRBJ2-2
d_gene: NA
abundance: few
CDR3aa: CASSDTGSNTGELFF
CDR3nt: TGTGCCAGCAGTGATACAGGGTCGAACACCGGGGAGCTGTTTTTT

v_gene: TRBV7-2
j_gene: TRBJ2-7
d_gene: TRBD2
abundance: NA
CDR3aa: CASSPGLVPYEQYF
CDR3nt: TGTGCCAGCAGCCCGGGACTAGTCCCCTACGAGCAGTACTTC

v_gene: TRBV9
j_gene: TRBJ2-5
d_gene: TRBD2
abundance: NA
CDR3aa: CASSVAASGEVWETQYF
CDR3nt: TGTGCCAGCAGCGTAGCGGCTAGCGGGGAGGTATGGGAGACCCAGTACTTC

v_gene: TRBV2
j_gene: TRBJ1-5
d_gene: TRBD1
abundance: once
CDR3aa: CASSVGAGGNQPQHF
CDR3nt: TGTGCCAGCAGTGTTGGGGCAGGGGGAAATCAGCCCCAGCATTTT